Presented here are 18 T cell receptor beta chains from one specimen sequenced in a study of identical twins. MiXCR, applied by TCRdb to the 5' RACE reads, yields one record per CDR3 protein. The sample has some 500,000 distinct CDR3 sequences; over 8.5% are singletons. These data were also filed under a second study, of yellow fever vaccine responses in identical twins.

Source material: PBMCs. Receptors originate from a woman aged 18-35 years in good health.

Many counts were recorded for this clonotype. The DNA for the CDR3 is TGTGCCAGCAGCTTGCAGCTAGACACCGGGGAGCTGTTTTTT. Translation gives CASSLQLDTGELFF. The chain has TRBV7-2 and TRBJ2-2; no firm D call. CDR3 length equals 14 residues. The V end was cut by 3 bases, the J end by 3 bases, with 8 bases between. CDR1 is SGHTA and CDR2 is FQGNSA in the germline V gene.

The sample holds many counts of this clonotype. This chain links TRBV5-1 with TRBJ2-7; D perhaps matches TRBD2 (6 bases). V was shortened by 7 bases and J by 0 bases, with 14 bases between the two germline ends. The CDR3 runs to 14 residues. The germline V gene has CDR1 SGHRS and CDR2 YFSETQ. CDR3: CASGRTTASYEQYF. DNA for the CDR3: TGCGCCAGCGGGCGGACTACGGCCTCCTACGAGCAGTACTTC.

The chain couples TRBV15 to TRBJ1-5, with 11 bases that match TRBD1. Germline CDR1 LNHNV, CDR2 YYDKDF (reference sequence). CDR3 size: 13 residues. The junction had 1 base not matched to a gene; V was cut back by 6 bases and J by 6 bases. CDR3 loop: CATRGQGVQPQHF. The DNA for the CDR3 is TGTGCCACCAGGGGACAGGGGGTTCAGCCCCAGCATTTT.

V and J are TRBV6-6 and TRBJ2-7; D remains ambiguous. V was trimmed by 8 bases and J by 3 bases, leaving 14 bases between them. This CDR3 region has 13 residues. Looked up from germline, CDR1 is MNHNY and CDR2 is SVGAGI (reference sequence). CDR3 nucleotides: TGTGCCAGCCGAGACGGAAGAAACTACGAGCAGTACTTC. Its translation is CASRDGRNYEQYF.

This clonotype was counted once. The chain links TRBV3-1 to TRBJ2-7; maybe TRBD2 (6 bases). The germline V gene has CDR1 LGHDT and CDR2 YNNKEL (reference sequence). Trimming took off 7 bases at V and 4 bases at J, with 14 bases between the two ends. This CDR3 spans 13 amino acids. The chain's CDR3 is CASTRGREYEQYF. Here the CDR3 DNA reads TGTGCCAGCACCCGAGGTCGGGAGTACGAGCAGTACTTC.

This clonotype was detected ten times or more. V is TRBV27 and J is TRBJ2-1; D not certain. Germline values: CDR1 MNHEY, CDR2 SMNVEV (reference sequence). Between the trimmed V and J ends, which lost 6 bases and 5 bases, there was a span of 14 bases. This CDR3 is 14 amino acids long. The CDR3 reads CASSLTGLNNEQFF. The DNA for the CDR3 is TGTGCCAGCAGCCTAACCGGGTTAAACAATGAGCAGTTCTTC.

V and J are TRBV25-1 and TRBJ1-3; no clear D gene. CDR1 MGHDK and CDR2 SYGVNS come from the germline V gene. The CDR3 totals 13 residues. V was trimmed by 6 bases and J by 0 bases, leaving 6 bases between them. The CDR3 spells CASRENSGNTIYF. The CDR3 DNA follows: TGTGCCAGCAGAGAGAACTCTGGAAACACCATATATTTT.

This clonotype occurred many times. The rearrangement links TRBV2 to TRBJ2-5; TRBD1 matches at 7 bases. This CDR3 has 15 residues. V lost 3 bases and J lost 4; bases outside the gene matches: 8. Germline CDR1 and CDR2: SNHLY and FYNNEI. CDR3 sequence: CASSERGTALETQYF. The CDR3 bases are TGTGCCAGCAGTGAGAGGGGGACAGCCCTAGAGACCCAGTACTTC.

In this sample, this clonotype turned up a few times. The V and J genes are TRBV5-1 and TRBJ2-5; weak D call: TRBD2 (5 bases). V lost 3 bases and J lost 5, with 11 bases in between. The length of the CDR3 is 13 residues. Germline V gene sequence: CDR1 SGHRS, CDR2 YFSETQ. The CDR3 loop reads CASSYPAGETQYF. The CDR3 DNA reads TGCGCCAGCAGCTACCCGGCGGGTGAGACCCAGTACTTC.

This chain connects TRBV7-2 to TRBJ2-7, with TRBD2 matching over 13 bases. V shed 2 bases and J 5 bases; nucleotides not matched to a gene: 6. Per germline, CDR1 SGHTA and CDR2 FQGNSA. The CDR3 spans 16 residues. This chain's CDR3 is CASSLRTSGSFHEQYF. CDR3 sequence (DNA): TGTGCCAGCAGCTTAAGGACTAGCGGGAGTTTCCACGAGCAGTACTTC. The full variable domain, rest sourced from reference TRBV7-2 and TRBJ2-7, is GAGVSQSPSNKVTEKGKDVELRCDPISGHTALYWYRQSLGQGLEFLIYFQGNSAPDKSGLPSDRFSAERTGGSVSTLTIQRTQQEDSAVYLCASSLRTSGSFHEQYFGPGTRLTVT.

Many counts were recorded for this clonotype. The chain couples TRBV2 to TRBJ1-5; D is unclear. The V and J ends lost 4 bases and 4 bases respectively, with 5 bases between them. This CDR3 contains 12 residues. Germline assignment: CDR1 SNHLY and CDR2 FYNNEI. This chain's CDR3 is CASSGPNQPQHF. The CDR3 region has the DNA TGTGCCAGCAGTGGGCCGAATCAGCCCCAGCATTTT.

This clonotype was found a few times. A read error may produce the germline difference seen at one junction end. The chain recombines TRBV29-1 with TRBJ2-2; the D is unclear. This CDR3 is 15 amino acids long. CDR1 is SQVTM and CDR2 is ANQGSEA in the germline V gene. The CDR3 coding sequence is TGCAGCGTGGAAGAGGAGTCCGCGAACACCGGGGAGCTGTTTTTT. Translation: CSVEEESANTGELFF.

The CDR3 sequence is CASRPQAAGSGELFF. CDR3 in DNA: TGTGCCAGCAGACCCCAGGCCGCGGGTTCCGGGGAGCTGTTTTTT. The V call is TRBV13, the J call TRBJ2-2; tentatively, D is TRBD2 (5 bases). V gave up 6 bases and J gave up 6 bases, with 17 bases separating them. The length of the CDR3 is 15 residues. Germline V CDR1 and CDR2: PRHDT, FYEKMQ (reference sequence). The whole variable domain, remainder taken from reference TRBV13 and TRBJ2-2, is AAGVIQSPRHLIKEKRETATLKCYPIPRHDTVYWYQQGPGQDPQFLISFYEKMQSDKGSIPDRFSAQQFSDYHSELNMSSLELGDSALYFCASRPQAAGSGELFFGEGSRLTVL.

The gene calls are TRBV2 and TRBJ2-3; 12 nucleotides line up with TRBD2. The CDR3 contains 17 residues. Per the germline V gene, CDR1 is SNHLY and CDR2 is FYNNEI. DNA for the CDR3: TGTACCATCAGCCCTAGCGGGAGGGCCGGGGGGGTGGATACGCAGTATTTT. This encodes CTISPSGRAGGVDTQYF.

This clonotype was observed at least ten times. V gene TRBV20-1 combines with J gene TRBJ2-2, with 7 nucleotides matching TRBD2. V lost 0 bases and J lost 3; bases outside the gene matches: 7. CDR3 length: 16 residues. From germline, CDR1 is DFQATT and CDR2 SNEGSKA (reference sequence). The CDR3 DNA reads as TGCAGTGCTAGAGATTACCAGGGAGGGGACACCGGGGAGCTGTTTTTT. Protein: CSARDYQGGDTGELFF.

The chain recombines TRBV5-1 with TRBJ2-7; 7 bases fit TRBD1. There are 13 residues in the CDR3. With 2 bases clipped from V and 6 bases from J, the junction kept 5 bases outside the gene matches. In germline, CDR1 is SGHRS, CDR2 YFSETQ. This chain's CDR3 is CASSLGTVSEQYF. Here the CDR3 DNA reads TGCGCCAGCAGCTTAGGGACAGTCTCCGAGCAGTACTTC.

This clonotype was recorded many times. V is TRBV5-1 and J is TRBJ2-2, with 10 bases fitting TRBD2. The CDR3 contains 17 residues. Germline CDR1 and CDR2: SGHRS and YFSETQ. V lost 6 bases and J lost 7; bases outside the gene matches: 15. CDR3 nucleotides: TGCGCCAGCACCCTCGACACTAGCGGGAAACTTGTCGGGGAGCTGTTTTTT. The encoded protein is CASTLDTSGKLVGELFF.

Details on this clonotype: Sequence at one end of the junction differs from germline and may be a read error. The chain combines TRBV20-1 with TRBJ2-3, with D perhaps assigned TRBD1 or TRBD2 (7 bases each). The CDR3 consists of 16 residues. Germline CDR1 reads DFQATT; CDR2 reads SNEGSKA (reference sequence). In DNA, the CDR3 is TGCTGTGCTAGACGCTTGGGGGGGACAGACACAGATACGCAGTATTTT. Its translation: CCARRLGGTDTDTQYF.